The T cell receptor beta chain under discussion was sequenced for a study of cytomegalovirus exposure and HLA in healthy donors. Whole-study results and caveats: CMV serostatus was the only recorded immune exposure for donors. In a later analysis, V- and J-gene trimming of beta chains associated with a DCLRE1C missense variant, replicated independently. Reportedly, fewer N-insertions than the approximately 610-donor mean appeared in an Asian-associated ancestry cluster in a later analysis.

This CDR3 has 13 residues. The germline V and J ends were trimmed by 0 bases and 6 bases, with 9 bases remaining between them. Germline assignment: CDR1 SGHRS and CDR2 YFSETQ. A word on this clone: Its target is not known.

Amplification used 60 Vbeta primers and 13 Jbeta primers. Produced via immunoSEQ multiplex PCR; TCRdb's table is partial and in-frame only. The sample carries around 130,000 clones, about 78% recorded once. The material sequenced was PBMCs. The genes are TRBV5-1 and TRBJ1-2; a weak D match, TRBD1 (5 bases). The sequence was obtained from a man aged 50 or older in good health and CMV-seronegative. DNA for the CDR3: TGCGCCAGCAGCTTGGCGGGGGAAGATGGCTACACCTTC. It specifies CASSLAGEDGYTF. The whole variable domain, remainder taken from reference TRBV5-1 and TRBJ1-2, is KAGVTQTPRYLIKTRGQQVTLSCSPISGHRSVSWYQQTPGQGLQFLFEYFSETQRNKGNFPGRFSGRQFSNSRSEMNVSTLELGDSALYLCASSLAGEDGYTFGSGTRLTVV.